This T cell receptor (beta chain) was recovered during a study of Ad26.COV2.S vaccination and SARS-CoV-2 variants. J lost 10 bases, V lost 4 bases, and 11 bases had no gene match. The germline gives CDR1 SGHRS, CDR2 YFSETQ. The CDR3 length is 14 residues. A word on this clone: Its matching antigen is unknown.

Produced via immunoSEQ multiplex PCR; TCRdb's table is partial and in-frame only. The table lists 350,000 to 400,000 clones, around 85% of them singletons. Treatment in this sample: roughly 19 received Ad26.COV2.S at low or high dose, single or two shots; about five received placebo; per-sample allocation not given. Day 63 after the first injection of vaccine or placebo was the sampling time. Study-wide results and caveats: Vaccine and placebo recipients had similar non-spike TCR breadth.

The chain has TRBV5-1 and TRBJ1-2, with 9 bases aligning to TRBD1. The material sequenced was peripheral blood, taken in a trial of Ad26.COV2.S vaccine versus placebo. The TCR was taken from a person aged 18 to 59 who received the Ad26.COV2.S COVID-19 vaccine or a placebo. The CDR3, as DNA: TGCGCCAGCAGCGAGGGACAGGGAAACCACCACTACACCTTC. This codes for CASSEGQGNHHYTF.